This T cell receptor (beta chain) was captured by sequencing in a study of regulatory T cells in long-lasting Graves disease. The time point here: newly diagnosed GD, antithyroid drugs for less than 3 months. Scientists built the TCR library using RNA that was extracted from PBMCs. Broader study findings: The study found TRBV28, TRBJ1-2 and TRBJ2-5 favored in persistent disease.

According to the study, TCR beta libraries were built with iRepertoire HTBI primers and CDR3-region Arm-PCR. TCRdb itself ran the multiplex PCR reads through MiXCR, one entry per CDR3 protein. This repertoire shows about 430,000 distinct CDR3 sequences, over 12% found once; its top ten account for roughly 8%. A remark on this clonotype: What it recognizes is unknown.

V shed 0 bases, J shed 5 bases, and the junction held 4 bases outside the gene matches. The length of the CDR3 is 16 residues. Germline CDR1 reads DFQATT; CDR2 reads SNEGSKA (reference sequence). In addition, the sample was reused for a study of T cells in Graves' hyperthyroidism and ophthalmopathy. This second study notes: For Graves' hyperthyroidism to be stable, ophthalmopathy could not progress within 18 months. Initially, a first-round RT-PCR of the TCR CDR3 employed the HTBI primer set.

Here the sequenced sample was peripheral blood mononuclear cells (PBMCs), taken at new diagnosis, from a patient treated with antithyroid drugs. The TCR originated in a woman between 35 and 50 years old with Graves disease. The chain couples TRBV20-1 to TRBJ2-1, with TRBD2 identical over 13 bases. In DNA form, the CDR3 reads TGCAGTGCTAGAGACACGGGACTAGCGGGACACAATGAGCAGTTCTTC. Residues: CSARDTGLAGHNEQFF.